This T cell receptor beta chain was found in a study of tumor and adjacent non-tumor tissue in lung cancer. Study-wide results and caveats: TCR diversity was significantly greater in tumor than normal lung tissue.

This clonotype has ten or more counts. Its antigen is currently unknown. The template was RNA from unsorted bulk tissue. Distant lung tissue was collected more than 3 cm away from the tumor edge. TCRbeta libraries were built with three rounds of nested PCR, modified from ARM-PCR. MiXCR, run by TCRdb on the multiplex PCR reads, gives a single entry per CDR3 protein. The sample includes about 90,000 distinct CDR3 sequences, around 80% of them seen just once. The sequencing input was distant non-tumor lung tissue. This clonotype originated in a woman aged 45-65 years with non-small cell lung cancer.

CDR3 in DNA: TGCAGCGTTGATGGGCCGGTCTTCTATGGCTACACCTTC. Protein sequence: CSVDGPVFYGYTF. The chain is built from TRBV29-1 and TRBJ1-2; D call uncertain. Between the trimmed V and J ends, which lost 3 bases and 4 bases, there was a span of 12 bases. Germline V gene data show CDR1 as SQVTM and CDR2 as ANQGSEA. The CDR3 is made up of 13 amino acids.